This T cell receptor (beta chain) appears in the sequencing data of a study of CD8+ T cells in alopecia areata (dated by TCRdb to 2016 to 2019). General notes on the study: Treated patients were enrolled in an open-label pilot trial of oral tofacitinib, 5 to 10 mg twice daily, for moderate-to-severe alopecia areata. Patients stayed on tofacitinib for 6 to 18 months and then had 6 months of follow-up off drug so that delayed response and recurrence could be assessed. Disease severity in treated patients was measured with the SALT score, which quantifies the percentage of affected scalp surface area. High-throughput TCRbeta sequencing was used to examine T cell clonal expansion in alopecia areata in both the C3H/HeJ mouse model and human patients. Scalp tissue and sorted CD4+ and CD8+ peripheral blood T cells from patchy and totalis/universalis alopecia areata patients and from healthy controls were covered by human TCRbeta sequencing. Biopsies were taken from tofacitinib-treated patients at baseline and at 4 and 24 weeks of treatment, and a later scalp biopsy was taken in several of the tofacitinib-treated patients. Clonality in the scalp was compared among normal scalp (n=4), patchy alopecia areata scalp (n=8), and alopecia totalis/universalis scalp (n=8). RNA was obtained with the PAXgene miRNA kit for fixed scalp, the miRNeasy kit for PBMCs, and the RNeasy kit for mouse skin. immunoSEQ multiplex PCR using 35 Vbeta forward primers and 13 Jbeta reverse primers was used to amplify TCRbeta CDR3 regions.

Worth noting for this clone: Its binding antigen is unknown. Base quality data are lacking; no much larger clone is found one base away.

The library was generated by the immunoSEQ multiplex PCR assay. To provide template for TCR sequencing, every sample had RNA extracted and reverse transcribed into cDNA. SuperScript III was used to make first-strand cDNA, primed with a 2:1 mix of oligo-dT and random hexamers. A synthetic immune receptor repertoire was used to gauge amplification bias, and whatever bias remained was removed computationally. Per the authors' processing: Raw reads were preprocessed for error removal, and CDR3 was defined according to IMGT conventions as running from the conserved cysteine to phenylalanine. Clonality was calculated as 1 minus Shannon entropy normalized by log2 of the number of productive unique TCRs. CD4 or CD8 identity of scalp clones was inferred by cross-referencing scalp TCRbeta sequences with sorted blood CD4 and CD8 repertoires. Drawn from immuneACCESS, this table holds only the in-frame rearrangements with V and J called that TCRdb kept. Clones are partly lost; checked studies trace under half to an unresolved V gene and leave the rest unexplained. V and J calls and clone size are those listed in that table; D and trimming were worked out from the DNA. This sample is represented by about 200,000 clones; less than 65% of them were singletons. The biggest ten clones account for around 4.2% of the sample.

Interpreted using the paper, the time point label stands for: about 4 weeks on oral tofacitinib. The meaning of the sample's treatment or condition label: oral pan-JAK inhibitor, 5-10 mg twice daily. Lesional scalp punch biopsies and peripheral blood were obtained from alopecia areata patients. PBMCs were separated by density centrifugation and stained for CD3, CD4 and CD8, after which CD4+ and CD8+ T cells were sorted on a FACSAria. Overall results and qualifications from the work: With tofacitinib, both scalp clonality and the number of expanded CD8+ clones among the top 100 scalp clones went down significantly. During tofacitinib treatment, many expanded lesional clones stuck around in both scalp and blood, and this persistence may partly explain why relapse happens after treatment is stopped. TCR sequences shared between patients were less clear than in mice, possibly partly because of HLA diversity in the patient population. The treated cohort was small, with a single nonresponder, so links between baseline CD8+ expansion and response need larger studies. Compared with normal scalp, lesional scalp, particularly in alopecia totalis/universalis, had higher clonality and more expanded CD8+ clones, which suggests antigenic drive. Resident alphabeta T cells in normal human skin are also sequenced, complicating scalp TCR repertoire analysis, unlike mouse skin dominated by gammadelta T cells.

The TCR was taken from a human donor with alopecia areata. Sequencing was performed on CD4+ T cells sorted from blood, taken at week 4, from a patient treated with tofacitinib.

CDR3 loop: CASRGASNYGYTF. Here is the DNA: TGTGCCAGCCGCGGGGCTTCTAACTATGGCTACACCTTC. The chain couples TRBV9 to TRBJ1-2; matching of 5 bases hints at TRBD1 as the D gene. The germline V gene yields SGDLS for CDR1 and YYNGEE for CDR2. The trim is 7 bases for V and 0 bases for J, with a gap of 10 bases between the germline ends. The cysteine opens and the phenylalanine closes a CDR3 of 13 amino acids. The entry retains the CDR3 DNA only, 39 bases that are in frame from base 1.